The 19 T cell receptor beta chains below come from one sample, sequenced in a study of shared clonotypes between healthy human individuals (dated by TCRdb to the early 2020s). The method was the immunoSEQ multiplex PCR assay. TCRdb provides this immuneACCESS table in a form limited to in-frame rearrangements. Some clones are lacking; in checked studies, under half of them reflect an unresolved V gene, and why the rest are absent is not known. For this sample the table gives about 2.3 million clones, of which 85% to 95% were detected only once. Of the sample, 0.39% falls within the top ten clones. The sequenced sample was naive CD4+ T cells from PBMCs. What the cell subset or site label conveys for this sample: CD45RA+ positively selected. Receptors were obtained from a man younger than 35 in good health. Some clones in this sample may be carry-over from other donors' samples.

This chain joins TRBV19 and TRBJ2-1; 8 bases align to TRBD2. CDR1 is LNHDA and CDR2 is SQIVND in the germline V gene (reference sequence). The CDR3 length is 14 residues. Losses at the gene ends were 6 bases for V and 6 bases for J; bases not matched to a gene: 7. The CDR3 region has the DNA TGTGCCAGTAGCCAGCGGGAGTGGGGCAATGAGCAGTTCTTC. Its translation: CASSQREWGNEQFF. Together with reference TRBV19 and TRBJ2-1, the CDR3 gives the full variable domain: DGGITQSPKYLFRKEGQNVTLSCEQNLNHDAMYWYRQDPGQGLRLIYYSQIVNDFQKGDIAEGYSVSREKKESFPLTVTSAQKNPTAFYLCASSQREWGNEQFFGPGTRLTVL.

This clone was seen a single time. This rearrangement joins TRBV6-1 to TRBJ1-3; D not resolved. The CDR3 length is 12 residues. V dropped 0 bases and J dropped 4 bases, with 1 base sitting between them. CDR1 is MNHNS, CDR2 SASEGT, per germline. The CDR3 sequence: CASSEAGNTIYF. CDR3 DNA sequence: TGTGCCAGCAGTGAAGCGGGAAACACCATATATTTT.

Here the CDR3 DNA reads TGTGCCAGCACCGGGACAGAGTCTTCCTATGGCTACACCTTC. Translated: CASTGTESSYGYTF. The chain employs TRBV28 and TRBJ1-2; 7 nucleotides match TRBD1. This CDR3 is 14 amino acids long. J lost 4 bases, V lost 7 bases, and 9 bases had no gene match. Germline loops: CDR1 MDHEN, CDR2 SYDVKM.

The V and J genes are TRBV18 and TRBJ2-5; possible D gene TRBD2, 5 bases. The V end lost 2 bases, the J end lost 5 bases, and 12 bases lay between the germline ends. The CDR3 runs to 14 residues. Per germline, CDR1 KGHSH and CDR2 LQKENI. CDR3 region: CASSPFPGSETQYF. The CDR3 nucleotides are TGTGCCAGCTCACCATTTCCGGGATCGGAGACCCAGTACTTC.

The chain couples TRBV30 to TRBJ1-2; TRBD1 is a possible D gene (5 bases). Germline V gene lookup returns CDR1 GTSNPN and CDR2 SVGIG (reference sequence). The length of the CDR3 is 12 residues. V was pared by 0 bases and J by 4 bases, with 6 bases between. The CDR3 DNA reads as TGTGCCTGGAGTGTAGGGGCCTATGGCTACACCTTC. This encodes CAWSVGAYGYTF.

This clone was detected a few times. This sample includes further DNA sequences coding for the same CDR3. CDR3 sequence reads: CSVVMNTEAFF. The CDR3 coding sequence is TGCAGCGTAGTAATGAACACTGAAGCTTTCTTT. The chain links TRBV29-1 to TRBJ1-1; no definite D call. The V gene lost 6 bases and the J gene lost 0 bases, with 5 bases spanning the gap. In germline, CDR1 is SQVTM, CDR2 ANQGSEA. The CDR3 totals 11 residues.

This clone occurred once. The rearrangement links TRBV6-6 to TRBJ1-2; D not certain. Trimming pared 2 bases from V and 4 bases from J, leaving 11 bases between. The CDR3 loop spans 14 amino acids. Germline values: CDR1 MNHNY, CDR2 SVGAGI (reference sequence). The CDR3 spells CASSYDTLSYGYTF. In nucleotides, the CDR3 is TGTGCCAGCAGTTACGACACCCTCTCCTATGGCTACACCTTC.

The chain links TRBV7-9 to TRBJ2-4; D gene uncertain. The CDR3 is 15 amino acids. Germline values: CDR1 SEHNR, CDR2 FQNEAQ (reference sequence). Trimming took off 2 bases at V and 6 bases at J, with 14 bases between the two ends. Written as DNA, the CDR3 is TGTGCCAGCAGCTTAAACGCCTTCTCATTAAACATTCAGTACTTC. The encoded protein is CASSLNAFSLNIQYF.

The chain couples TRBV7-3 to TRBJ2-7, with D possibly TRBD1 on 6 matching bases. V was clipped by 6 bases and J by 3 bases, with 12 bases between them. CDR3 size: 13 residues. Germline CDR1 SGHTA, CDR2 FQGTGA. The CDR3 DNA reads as TGTGCCAGCAGTCAAGACAGGTTCTACGAGCAGTACTTC. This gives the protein CASSQDRFYEQYF.

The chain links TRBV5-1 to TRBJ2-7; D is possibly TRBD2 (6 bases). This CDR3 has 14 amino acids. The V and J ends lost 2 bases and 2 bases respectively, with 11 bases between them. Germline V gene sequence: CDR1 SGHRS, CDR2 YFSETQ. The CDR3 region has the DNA TGCGCCAGCAGCTTCGGGAGAGCTACCTACGAGCAGTACTTC. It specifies CASSFGRATYEQYF. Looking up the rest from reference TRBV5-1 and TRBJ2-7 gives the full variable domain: KAGVTQTPRYLIKTRGQQVTLSCSPISGHRSVSWYQQTPGQGLQFLFEYFSETQRNKGNFPGRFSGRQFSNSRSEMNVSTLELGDSALYLCASSFGRATYEQYFGPGTRLTVT.

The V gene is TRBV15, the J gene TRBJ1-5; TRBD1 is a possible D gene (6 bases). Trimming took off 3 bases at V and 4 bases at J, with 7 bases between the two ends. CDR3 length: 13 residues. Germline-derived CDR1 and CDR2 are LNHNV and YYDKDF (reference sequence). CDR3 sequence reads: CATSSQGNQPQHF. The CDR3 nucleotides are TGTGCCACCAGCAGCCAGGGGAATCAGCCCCAGCATTTT.

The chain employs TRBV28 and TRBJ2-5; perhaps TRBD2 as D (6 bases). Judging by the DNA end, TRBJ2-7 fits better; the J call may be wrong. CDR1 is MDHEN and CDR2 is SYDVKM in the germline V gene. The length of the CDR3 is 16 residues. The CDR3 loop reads CASSWLGSGLSYEQYF. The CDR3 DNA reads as TGTGCCAGCAGTTGGCTCGGAAGCGGGCTCTCCTACGAGCAGTACTTC.

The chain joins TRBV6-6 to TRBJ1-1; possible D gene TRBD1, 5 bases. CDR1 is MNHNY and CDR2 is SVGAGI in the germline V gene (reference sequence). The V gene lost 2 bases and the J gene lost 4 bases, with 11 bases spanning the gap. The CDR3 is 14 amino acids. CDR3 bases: TGTGCCAGCAGTTACCCGGGGCAGGGCACTGAAGCTTTCTTT. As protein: CASSYPGQGTEAFF.

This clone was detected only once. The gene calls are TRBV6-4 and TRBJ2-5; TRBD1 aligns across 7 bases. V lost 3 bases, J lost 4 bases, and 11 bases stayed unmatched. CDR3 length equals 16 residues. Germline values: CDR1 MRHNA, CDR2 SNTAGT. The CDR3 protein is CASSEPRQGIRETQYF. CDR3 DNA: TGTGCCAGCAGTGAACCCCGACAGGGAATACGAGAGACCCAGTACTTC.

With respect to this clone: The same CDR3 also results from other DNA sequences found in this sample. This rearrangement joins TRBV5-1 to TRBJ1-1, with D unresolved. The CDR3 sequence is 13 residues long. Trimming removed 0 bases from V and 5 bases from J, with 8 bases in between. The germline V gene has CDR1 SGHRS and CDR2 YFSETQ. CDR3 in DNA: TGCGCCAGCAGCTTGGTGGTGGGGACTGAAGCTTTCTTT. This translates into CASSLVVGTEAFF.

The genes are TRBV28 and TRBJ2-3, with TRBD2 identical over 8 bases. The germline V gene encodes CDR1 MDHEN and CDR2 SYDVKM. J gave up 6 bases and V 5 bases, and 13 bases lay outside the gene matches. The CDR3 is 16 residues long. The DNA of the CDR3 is TGTGCCAGCAGTGCTTACAGCGGGAGTGGTAGGGATACGCAGTATTTT. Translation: CASSAYSGSGRDTQYF. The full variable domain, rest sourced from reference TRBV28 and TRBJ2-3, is DVKVTQSSRYLVKRTGEKVFLECVQDMDHENMFWYRQDPGLGLRLIYFSYDVKMKEKGDIPEGYSVSREKKERFSLILESASTNQTSMYLCASSAYSGSGRDTQYFGPGTRLTVL.

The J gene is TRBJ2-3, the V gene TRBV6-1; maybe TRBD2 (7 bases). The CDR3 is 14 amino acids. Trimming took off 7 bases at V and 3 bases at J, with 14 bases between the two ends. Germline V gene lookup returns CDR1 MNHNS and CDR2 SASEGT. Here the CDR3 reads CASTIGGGTDTQYF. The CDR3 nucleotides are TGTGCCAGCACTATAGGGGGGGGAACAGATACGCAGTATTTT.

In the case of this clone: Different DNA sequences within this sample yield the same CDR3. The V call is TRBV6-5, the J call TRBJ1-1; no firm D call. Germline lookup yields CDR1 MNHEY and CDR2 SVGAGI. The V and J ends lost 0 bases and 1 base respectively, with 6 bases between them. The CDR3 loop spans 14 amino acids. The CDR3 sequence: CASSYSRQNTEAFF. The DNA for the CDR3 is TGTGCCAGCAGTTACTCCCGCCAGAACACTGAAGCTTTCTTT.

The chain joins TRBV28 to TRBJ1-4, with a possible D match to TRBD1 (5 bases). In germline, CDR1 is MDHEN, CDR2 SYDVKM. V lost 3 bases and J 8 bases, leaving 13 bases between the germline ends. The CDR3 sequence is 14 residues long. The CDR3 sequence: CASSFGGRREKLFF. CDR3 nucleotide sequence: TGTGCCAGCAGTTTTGGGGGGAGACGCGAAAAACTGTTTTTT. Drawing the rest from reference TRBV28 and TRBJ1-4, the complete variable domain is DVKVTQSSRYLVKRTGEKVFLECVQDMDHENMFWYRQDPGLGLRLIYFSYDVKMKEKGDIPEGYSVSREKKERFSLILESASTNQTSMYLCASSFGGRREKLFFGSGTQLSVL.